This T cell receptor beta chain emerged from a study of blood T cells in healthy people across ages. Combining a sample-barcoded 5' primer with a J-beta primer mix, a second PCR ran for roughly 6 to 12 cycles. Via MiXCR, TCRdb re-called the 5' RACE reads, giving one row per CDR3 protein. Of about 640,000 distinct CDR3 sequences in the sample, under 65% were seen once. V dropped 6 bases and J dropped 6; count of bases not matched to a gene: 6. Germline V gene sequence: CDR1 SQVTM, CDR2 ANQGSEA. This CDR3 is built from 14 residues. This TCR was sampled from a man in his sixties in good health. This chain joins TRBV29-1 and TRBJ2-3; 13 bases agree with TRBD2. What was sequenced was blood. CDR3 sequence: CSVTSGGASDTQYF. Here the CDR3 DNA reads TGCAGCGTAACTAGCGGGGGGGCCTCCGATACGCAGTATTTT.